What follows is one TCR beta chain and its context. These data are taken from a study of control samples from healthy donors and cancer patients. The table came from immunoSEQ multiplex PCR; TCRdb's copy has only in-frame clones and leaves some out. The table has about 94,000 clones, about 88% seen once. Per germline, CDR1 SGHAT and CDR2 FQNNGV. The CDR3 sequence is 15 residues long. V shed 1 base, J shed 10 bases, and the junction held 9 bases outside the gene matches. The sequencing sample was made of blood. This sequence originates from a woman between 50 and 59 years old in good health. The chain carries TRBV11-2 and TRBJ1-4, with 7 bases aligning to TRBD1. The CDR3: CASSLATGNSAKLFF. The CDR3 nucleotides read TGTGCCAGCAGCTTAGCGACAGGGAATAGTGCAAAACTGTTTTTT.